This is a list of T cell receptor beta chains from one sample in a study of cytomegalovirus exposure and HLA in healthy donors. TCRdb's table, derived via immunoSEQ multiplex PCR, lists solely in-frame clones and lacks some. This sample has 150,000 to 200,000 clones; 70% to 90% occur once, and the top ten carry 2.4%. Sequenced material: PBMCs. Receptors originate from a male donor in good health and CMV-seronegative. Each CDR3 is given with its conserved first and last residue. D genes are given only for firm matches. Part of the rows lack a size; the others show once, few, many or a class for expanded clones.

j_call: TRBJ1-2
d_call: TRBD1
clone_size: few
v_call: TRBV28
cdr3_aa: CASSSPGQDYGYTF
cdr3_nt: TGTGCCAGCAGTTCTCCGGGACAGGACTATGGCTACACCTTC

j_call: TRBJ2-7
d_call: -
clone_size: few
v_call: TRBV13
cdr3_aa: CASTGTTYEQYF
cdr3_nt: TGTGCCAGCACCGGGACAACCTACGAGCAGTACTTC

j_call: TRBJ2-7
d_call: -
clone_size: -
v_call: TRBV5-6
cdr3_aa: CASSLETSASYEQYF
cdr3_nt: TGTGCCAGCAGCCTTGAAACTTCCGCCTCCTACGAGCAGTACTTC

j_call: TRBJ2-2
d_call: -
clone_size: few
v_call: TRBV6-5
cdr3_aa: CASSPYIAAGELFF
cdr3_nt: TGTGCCAGCAGCCCTTACATCGCGGCCGGGGAGCTGTTTTTT

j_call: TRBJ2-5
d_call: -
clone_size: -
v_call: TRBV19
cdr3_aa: CASKKDRGGGETQYF
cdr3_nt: TGTGCCAGTAAAAAAGACAGGGGAGGGGGAGAGACCCAGTACTTC

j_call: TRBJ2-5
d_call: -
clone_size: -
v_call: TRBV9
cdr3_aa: CASSVDRDETQYF
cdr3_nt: TGTGCCAGCAGCGTAGACAGGGATGAGACCCAGTACTTC

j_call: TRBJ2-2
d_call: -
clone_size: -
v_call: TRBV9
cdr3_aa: CASSVAPRDFRRNTGELFF
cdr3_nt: TGTGCCAGCAGCGTAGCCCCCCGGGACTTCCGACGAAACACCGGGGAGCTGTTTTTT

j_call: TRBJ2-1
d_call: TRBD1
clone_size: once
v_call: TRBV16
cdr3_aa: CASSQLGTGRGEQFF
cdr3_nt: TGTGCCAGCAGCCAATTGGGGACAGGGAGAGGGGAGCAGTTCTTC

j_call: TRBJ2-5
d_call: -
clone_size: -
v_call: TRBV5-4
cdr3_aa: CASSLAAQVPWAQYF
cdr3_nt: TGTGCCAGCAGCTTGGCCGCTCAGGTTCCGTGGGCCCAGTACTTC

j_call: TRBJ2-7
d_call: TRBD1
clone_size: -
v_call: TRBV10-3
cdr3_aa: CAISEEGQYEQYF
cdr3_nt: TGTGCCATCAGTGAGGAGGGACAGTACGAGCAGTACTTC

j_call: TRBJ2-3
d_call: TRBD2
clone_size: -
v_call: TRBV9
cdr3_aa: CASSSFGGADTQYF
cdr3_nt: TGTGCCAGCAGCTCTTTCGGGGGGGCAGATACGCAGTATTTT

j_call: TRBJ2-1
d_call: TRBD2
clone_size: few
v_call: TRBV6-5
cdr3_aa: CASKTLADSYNEQFF
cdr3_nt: TGTGCCAGCAAGACACTAGCGGACTCCTACAATGAGCAGTTCTTC

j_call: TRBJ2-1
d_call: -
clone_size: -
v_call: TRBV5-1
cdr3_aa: CASSLGARVDNEQFF
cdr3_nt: TGCGCCAGCAGCTTGGGGGCTCGAGTAGACAATGAGCAGTTCTTC

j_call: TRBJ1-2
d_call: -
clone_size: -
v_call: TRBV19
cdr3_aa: CASSIQGDYGYTF
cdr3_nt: TGTGCCAGTAGTATCCAGGGTGACTATGGCTACACCTTC

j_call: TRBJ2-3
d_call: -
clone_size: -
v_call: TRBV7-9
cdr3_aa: CASSRDSPPDTQYF
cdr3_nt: TGTGCCAGCAGCCGGGACTCCCCCCCAGATACGCAGTATTTT

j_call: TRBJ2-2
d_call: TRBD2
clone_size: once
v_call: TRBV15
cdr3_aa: CATSRDLAGVNTGELFF
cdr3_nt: TGTGCCACCAGCAGAGATTTAGCGGGAGTGAACACCGGGGAGCTGTTTTTT

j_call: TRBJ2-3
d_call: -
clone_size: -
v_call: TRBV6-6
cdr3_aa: CASSYSLAGPRDTQYF
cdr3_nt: TGTGCCAGCAGTTACTCCCTCGCGGGGCCCAGAGATACGCAGTATTTT

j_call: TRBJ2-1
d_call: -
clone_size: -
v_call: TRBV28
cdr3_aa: CASSLGASSYNEQFF
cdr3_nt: TGTGCCAGCAGTTTGGGGGCCAGCTCCTACAATGAGCAGTTCTTC

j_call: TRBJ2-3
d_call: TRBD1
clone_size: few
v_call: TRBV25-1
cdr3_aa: CASRRTGGDTQYF
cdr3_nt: TGTGCCAGCAGACGGACAGGGGGAGATACGCAGTATTTT

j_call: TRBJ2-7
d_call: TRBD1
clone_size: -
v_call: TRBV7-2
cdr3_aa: CASSAGTGSSYEQYF
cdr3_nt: TGTGCCAGCAGCGCCGGGACAGGAAGCTCCTACGAGCAGTACTTC

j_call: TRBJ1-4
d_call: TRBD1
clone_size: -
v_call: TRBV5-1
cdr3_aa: CASSLQGQGEKLFF
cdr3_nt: TGCGCCAGCAGCTTGCAAGGACAGGGTGAAAAACTGTTTTTT

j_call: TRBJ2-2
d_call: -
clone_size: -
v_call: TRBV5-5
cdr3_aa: CASSWGLAGTGELFF
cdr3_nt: TGTGCCAGCAGCTGGGGTCTAGCTGGCACCGGGGAGCTGTTTTTT